These T cell receptor beta chains were read from a single sample in a study of shared clonotypes between healthy human individuals. The data were produced by immunoSEQ multiplex PCR, yet TCRdb's version contains in-frame clones alone and is incomplete. The table includes fewer than 600,000 clones, 60% to 85% detected once. Source material: PBMCs. All receptors derive from a woman in her thirties or forties in good health. Some clones in this sample may be carry-over from other donors' samples. The CDR3 runs from the conserved cysteine through the conserved F or W. A D gene is named only where the DNA matches it firmly. Clone size, where shown, is once, few, many, or a class for clones that have expanded.

V gene: TRBV19
clone size: few
D gene: TRBD2
J gene: TRBJ2-1
CDR3 protein: CASTRLAGPYNEQFF
CDR3 DNA: TGTGCCAGTACCCGGCTAGCGGGACCCTACAATGAGCAGTTCTTC

V gene: TRBV4-1
clone size: -
D gene: TRBD1
J gene: TRBJ2-2
CDR3 protein: CASSQDKRGLNTGELFF
CDR3 DNA: TGCGCCAGCAGCCAAGATAAAAGGGGGCTGAACACCGGGGAGCTGTTTTTT

V gene: TRBV11-2
clone size: -
D gene: TRBD2
J gene: TRBJ2-7
CDR3 protein: CASSLALAGAYEQYF
CDR3 DNA: TGTGCCAGCAGCTTAGCCCTAGCGGGAGCCTACGAGCAGTACTTC

V gene: TRBV1
clone size: -
D gene: -
J gene: TRBJ2-1
CDR3 protein: CTSSITGGEQFF
CDR3 DNA: TGCACCAGCAGTATAACGGGGGGTGAGCAGTTCTTC

V gene: TRBV30
clone size: -
D gene: TRBD2
J gene: TRBJ2-1
CDR3 protein: CAWKLAGGGSYNEQFF
CDR3 DNA: TGTGCCTGGAAATTAGCGGGAGGGGGGTCCTACAATGAGCAGTTCTTC

V gene: TRBV10-3
clone size: -
D gene: -
J gene: TRBJ2-3
CDR3 protein: CAIARTQSTDTQYF
CDR3 DNA: TGTGCCATCGCGAGGACGCAAAGCACAGATACGCAGTATTTT

V gene: TRBV9
clone size: -
D gene: TRBD1
J gene: TRBJ2-2
CDR3 protein: CASSPGTAHTGELFF
CDR3 DNA: TGTGCCAGCAGCCCCGGGACAGCCCACACCGGGGAGCTGTTTTTT

V gene: TRBV10-1
clone size: -
D gene: -
J gene: TRBJ1-1
CDR3 protein: CASSVPLEITVAEAFF
CDR3 DNA: TGCGCCAGCAGCGTCCCACTCGAAATAACAGTAGCTGAAGCTTTCTTT

V gene: TRBV18
clone size: -
D gene: TRBD1
J gene: TRBJ2-7
CDR3 protein: CASSPDRTYEQYF
CDR3 DNA: TGTGCCAGCTCACCGGACAGGACCTACGAGCAGTACTTC

V gene: TRBV25-1
clone size: once
D gene: -
J gene: TRBJ1-2
CDR3 protein: CASSELQRNYGYTF
CDR3 DNA: TGTGCCAGCAGTGAGCTCCAGCGTAACTATGGCTACACCTTC

V gene: TRBV27
clone size: few
D gene: -
J gene: TRBJ1-6
CDR3 protein: CASSLSWESPLHF
CDR3 DNA: TGTGCCAGCAGTTTATCTTGGGAGTCACCCCTCCACTTT

V gene: TRBV7-9
clone size: -
D gene: -
J gene: TRBJ2-3
CDR3 protein: CASTISGLDTQYF
CDR3 DNA: TGTGCCAGCACCATAAGCGGGTTGGATACGCAGTATTTT

V gene: TRBV15
clone size: -
D gene: TRBD1
J gene: TRBJ2-7
CDR3 protein: CATSSQFSGTGVYEQYF
CDR3 DNA: TGTGCCACCAGCAGTCAATTTTCGGGGACAGGAGTCTACGAGCAGTACTTC

V gene: TRBV18
clone size: -
D gene: TRBD1
J gene: TRBJ2-1
CDR3 protein: CASSPGTVNNEQFF
CDR3 DNA: TGTGCCAGCTCACCCGGGACAGTCAACAATGAGCAGTTCTTC

V gene: TRBV18
clone size: -
D gene: TRBD1
J gene: TRBJ2-5
CDR3 protein: CASSHKTGDETQYF
CDR3 DNA: TGTGCCAGCTCCCATAAGACAGGGGACGAGACCCAGTACTTC

V gene: TRBV9
clone size: -
D gene: -
J gene: TRBJ2-2
CDR3 protein: CASSVAGELFF
CDR3 DNA: TGTGCCAGCAGCGTAGCCGGGGAACTGTTTTTT

V gene: TRBV6-4
clone size: -
D gene: TRBD2
J gene: TRBJ2-2
CDR3 protein: CASSDACPTSDPNTGELFF
CDR3 DNA: TGTGCCAGCAGTGACGCTTGCCCGACTAGCGACCCGAACACCGGGGAGCTGTTTTTT

V gene: TRBV6-4
clone size: -
D gene: TRBD2
J gene: TRBJ2-2
CDR3 protein: CASSASGVGELFF
CDR3 DNA: TGTGCCAGCAGTGCTAGCGGAGTCGGGGAGCTGTTTTTT

V gene: TRBV6-5
clone size: -
D gene: -
J gene: TRBJ1-3
CDR3 protein: CASRGGPGNTIYF
CDR3 DNA: TGTGCCTCAAGGGGAGGACCTGGAAACACCATATATTTT

V gene: TRBV18
clone size: -
D gene: -
J gene: TRBJ2-5
CDR3 protein: CASSPGGEETQYF
CDR3 DNA: TGTGCCAGCTCACCGGGCGGCGAAGAGACCCAGTACTTC

V gene: TRBV9
clone size: -
D gene: -
J gene: TRBJ2-3
CDR3 protein: CASSVGVITDTQYF
CDR3 DNA: TGTGCCAGCAGCGTAGGGGTGATCACAGATACGCAGTATTTT